This entry lists 9 T cell receptor beta chains sequenced from one sample in a study of post-analysis software for immune sequencing data. These receptors have no known antigen. Regarding the study as a whole: TRBV5-6, TRBV5-1 and TRBV20-1 were among roughly five TRBV segments more frequent in patients than controls.

Prepared libraries of TCR beta cDNA carried unique molecular identifiers. TCRdb analysed the PCR reads with MiXCR anew, one entry per CDR3 protein. The table includes 650,000 to 850,000 distinct CDR3 sequences, roughly 58% detected once. The source material was blood. The origin of the receptors is a girl aged 10 to 17 with multiple sclerosis.

The sample holds one count of this clonotype. The V call is TRBV9, the J call TRBJ2-5; TRBD2 aligns across 15 bases. The V segment lost 3 bases and the J segment 2 bases; nucleotides outside the gene matches: 5. The CDR3 length is 17 residues. Germline V gene lookup returns CDR1 SGDLS and CDR2 YYNGEE. The CDR3 region has the DNA TGTGCCAGCAGCGGGGGACTAGCGGGAGGTGCACAAGAGACCCAGTACTTC. Its translation: CASSGGLAGGAQETQYF. Looking up the rest from reference TRBV9 and TRBJ2-5 gives the full variable domain: DSGVTQTPKHLITATGQRVTLRCSPRSGDLSVYWYQQSLDQGLQFLIQYYNGEERAKGNILERFSAQQFPDLHSELNLSSLELGDSALYFCASSGGLAGGAQETQYFGPGTRLLVL.

DNA for the CDR3: TGCAGCGTTGAAAATAGCCCCCAGGGAAGCACAGATACGCAGTATTTT. It yields the protein CSVENSPQGSTDTQYF. This chain links TRBV29-1 with TRBJ2-3, with a tentative D call TRBD1 (5 bases). The V gene's germline CDR1 is SQVTM and CDR2 ANQGSEA. This CDR3 comprises 16 residues. V was cut by 2 bases and J by 0 bases, with 15 bases left in between.

V gene TRBV12-3 or TRBV12-4 combines with J gene TRBJ2-1; 7 bases align to TRBD2. This CDR3 is 15 amino acids long. Losses at the gene ends were 6 bases for V and 2 bases for J; bases not matched to a gene: 7. The chain's CDR3 is CASRGRGRAYNEQFF. The CDR3 DNA sequence: TGTGCCAGCAGGGGTCGAGGGAGGGCCTACAATGAGCAGTTCTTC.

The V gene is TRBV20-1, the J gene TRBJ2-1, with 10 positions matching TRBD2. The CDR3 has 15 amino acids. Germline CDR1 reads DFQATT; CDR2 reads SNEGSKA (reference sequence). With V trimmed by 3 bases and J by 6 bases, 8 bases remained unmatched. CDR3 DNA sequence: TGCAGTGCTAGCCGTCTAGCGGGAGCCGGCAATGAGCAGTTCTTC. It specifies CSASRLAGAGNEQFF.

Points on this clonotype: With a much larger clone just one base away, this may be a read error. The chain has TRBV6-4 and TRBJ2-2, with D unclear. Germline V CDR1 and CDR2: MRHNA, SNTAGT. Trimming removed 4 bases from V and 1 base from J, with 4 bases in between. CDR3 size: 13 residues. The CDR3 here is CASSVKNTGELFF. Written as DNA, the CDR3 is TGTGCCAGCAGTGTCAAGAACACCGGGGAGCTGTTTTTT.

The chain links TRBV11-2 to TRBJ2-4; the match to TRBD2 covers 9 bases. This CDR3 contains 14 residues. Germline CDR1 and CDR2: SGHAT and FQNNGV. V lost 4 bases, J lost 7 bases, and 5 bases stayed unmatched. CDR3 DNA: TGTGCCAGCAGCTCCGGGACTAGCAGGAACATTCAGTACTTC. Translation gives CASSSGTSRNIQYF.

The V gene is TRBV10-3, the J gene TRBJ2-2; D is uncertain. V was pared by 8 bases and J by 0 bases, with 10 bases between. The CDR3 is 14 residues long. The germline gives CDR1 ENHRY, CDR2 SYGVKD. The CDR3 is CAIAGTANTGELFF. Written as DNA, the CDR3 is TGTGCCATCGCCGGCACGGCGAACACCGGGGAGCTGTTTTTT.

V is TRBV5-1 and J is TRBJ1-2; D uncertain. Germline CDR1 reads SGHRS; CDR2 reads YFSETQ. V lost 0 bases and J 7 bases, leaving 10 bases between the germline ends. CDR3 length: 13 amino acids. The CDR3 sequence: CASSLAEGLGYTF. CDR3 nucleotide sequence: TGCGCCAGCAGCTTGGCAGAGGGTCTTGGCTACACCTTC.

This clonotype was picked up a small number of times. One end of the junction varies from germline; a read error may be responsible. This rearrangement joins TRBV20-1 to TRBJ2-7; D gene uncertain. The CDR3 extends over 12 amino acids. Per the germline V gene, CDR1 is DFQATT and CDR2 is SNEGSKA (reference sequence). The CDR3 protein is CSARSSLYEQYF. For the CDR3, the DNA is TGCAGCGCTAGATCTTCTCTATACGAGCAGTACTTC.